One and the same sample provided the 22 T cell receptor beta chains below, sequenced in a study of OX40 agonist ivuxolimab in advanced cancers. Sequenced by immunoSEQ multiplex PCR; TCRdb stores in-frame clones only, minus some. The data contain 12,000 to 15,000 clones, under 85% of them singletons. Sequenced here: CD4+ or CD8+ T cells sorted from blood, sampled in a trial of the OX40 agonist ivuxolimab. These TCRs come from an adult with an advanced solid tumor such as melanoma, head and neck, liver or kidney cancer.

The chain links TRBV5-4 to TRBJ1-3; D is undetermined. Germline lookup yields CDR1 SGHNT and CDR2 YYREEE (reference sequence). V gave up 3 bases and J gave up 4 bases, with 8 bases separating them. This CDR3 is built from 13 residues. In nucleotides, the CDR3 is TGTGCCAGCAGCTCCGGGGTCGGAAACACCATATATTTT. Translating it yields CASSSGVGNTIYF.

V and J are TRBV4-1 and TRBJ2-7; D is unresolved. Trimming removed 1 base from V and 3 bases from J, with 7 bases in between. The CDR3 totals 13 residues. CDR1 MGHRA and CDR2 YSYEKL come from the germline V gene. CDR3 bases: TGCGCCAGCAGCCAAGGCACTCTCTACGAGCAGTACTTC. It translates to CASSQGTLYEQYF.

The gene calls are TRBV27 and TRBJ1-1; 7 bases agree with TRBD1. The germline V gene encodes CDR1 MNHEY and CDR2 SMNVEV (reference sequence). V was pared by 3 bases and J by 1 base, with 2 bases of the junction left unmatched. The CDR3 spans 14 residues. This CDR3 is CASSFAGGNTEAFF. CDR3 DNA sequence: TGTGCCAGCAGTTTCGCAGGGGGGAACACTGAAGCTTTCTTT.

The rearrangement links TRBV6-1 to TRBJ1-4; D is uncertain. Trimming cost V 2 bases and J 5 bases, with 12 bases left between them. This CDR3 region has 15 residues. Germline V gene data show CDR1 as MNHNS and CDR2 as SASEGT. The CDR3, as DNA: TGTGCCAGCAGTGAAATTAGGGAGTTCAATGAAAAACTGTTTTTT. It translates to CASSEIREFNEKLFF.

The chain uses TRBV19 and TRBJ2-3; D unclear. Trimming took 2 bases from V and 5 from J, leaving 5 bases between them. CDR3 size: 12 residues. Germline V lookup: CDR1 LNHDA, CDR2 SQIVND (reference sequence). CDR3 DNA: TGTGCCAGTAGTATACGAGGAGATACGCAGTATTTT. This encodes CASSIRGDTQYF.

This chain uses TRBV5-1 with TRBJ1-3, with D uncertain. V lost 0 bases and J lost 2, with 9 bases in between. The CDR3 is 15 residues long. The germline gives CDR1 SGHRS, CDR2 YFSETQ. The CDR3 coding sequence is TGCGCCAGCAGCTTGGAATACGGCCCTGGAAACACCATATATTTT. Protein sequence: CASSLEYGPGNTIYF.

The chain is built from TRBV6-1 and TRBJ2-7; D unresolved. In germline, CDR1 is MNHNS, CDR2 SASEGT. This CDR3 is built from 14 residues. The germline V and J ends were trimmed by 1 base and 1 base, with 8 bases remaining between them. CDR3 loop: CASSEGWESYEQYF. The CDR3, as DNA: TGTGCCAGCAGTGAAGGCTGGGAATCCTACGAGCAGTACTTC.

The genes are TRBV25-1 and TRBJ2-1, with no clear D. Germline CDR1 MGHDK, CDR2 SYGVNS. Deletions cut 5 bases from V and 8 bases from J, with 7 bases between. The CDR3 is made up of 11 amino acids. As DNA, the CDR3 is TGTGCCAGCAGTTTTACCTATGAGCAGTTCTTC. This translates into CASSFTYEQFF. Combining the CDR3 with reference TRBV25-1 and TRBJ2-1 gives the whole variable domain EADIYQTPRYLVIGTGKKITLECSQTMGHDKMYWYQQDPGMELHLIHYSYGVNSTEKGDLSSESTVSRIRTEHFPLTLESARPSHTSQYLCASSFTYEQFFGPGTRLTVL.

This clone was counted once. The chain links TRBV30 to TRBJ1-2, with D perhaps matching TRBD1 (5 bases). Between the trimmed V and J ends, which lost 3 bases and 6 bases, there was a span of 14 bases. Looked up from germline, CDR1 is GTSNPN and CDR2 is SVGIG (reference sequence). The CDR3 consists of 13 residues. The CDR3 DNA follows: TGTGCCTGGAGCTGGTCAGGGACGGATGGCTACACCTTC. It encodes CAWSWSGTDGYTF.

The chain is built from TRBV5-1 and TRBJ2-2, with unresolved D. The CDR3 runs to 15 residues. Trimming stripped 0 bases from V and 0 bases from J, with 6 bases between. In germline, CDR1 is SGHRS, CDR2 YFSETQ. The CDR3 DNA reads as TGCGCCAGCAGCTTGGCCGGGTCGAACACCGGGGAGCTGTTTTTT. Its protein product is CASSLAGSNTGELFF.

This rearrangement joins TRBV5-8 to TRBJ2-2; TRBD1 matches at 9 bases. There are 17 residues in the CDR3. The germline V gene encodes CDR1 SGHTS and CDR2 YDEGEE. V lost 0 bases to trimming and J lost 3 bases; unmatched junction nucleotides: 6. The CDR3 bases are TGTGCCAGCAGCTTGGACAGGGACAGGGTGGACACCGGGGAGCTGTTTTTT. This encodes CASSLDRDRVDTGELFF.

This chain uses TRBV6-5 with TRBJ1-2; possible D gene TRBD1, 5 bases. V lost 6 bases and J 5 bases, leaving 16 bases between the germline ends. CDR1 and CDR2 (germline): MNHEY, SVGAGI. CDR3 size: 14 residues. The CDR3 nucleotides are TGTGCCAGCAGCCACGGGGCCGGGGGGTATGGCTACACCTTC. Translating gives CASSHGAGGYGYTF.

The table lists this clone with a few counts. The chain combines TRBV28 with TRBJ2-7; TRBD2 is a possible D gene (5 bases). V shed 5 bases and J shed 6 bases, with 14 bases lying between them. This CDR3 spans 13 amino acids. Germline V gene data show CDR1 as MDHEN and CDR2 as SYDVKM. For the CDR3, the DNA is TGTGCCAGCAGTCTTCCCGAGGGCTTCGAGCAGTACTTC. Encoded protein: CASSLPEGFEQYF.

This sequence joins TRBV20-1 and TRBJ2-3; no firm D call. The CDR3 has 11 residues. CDR1 DFQATT and CDR2 SNEGSKA come from the germline V gene (reference sequence). The V end lost 6 bases, the J end lost 4 bases, and 8 bases lay between the germline ends. The CDR3 DNA follows: TGCAGTGCCACTGCATCAGATACGCAGTATTTT. Its translation: CSATASDTQYF.

The chain is built from TRBV7-9 and TRBJ2-5, with D possibly matching TRBD1 (5 bases). The end of the DNA is better explained by TRBJ2-7, so the J call may be wrong. CDR3 length: 14 amino acids. The germline V gene encodes CDR1 SEHNR and CDR2 FQNEAQ (reference sequence). DNA for the CDR3: TGTGCCAGCAGTCCTGACAGAGATGCCTACGAGCAGTACTTC. As protein: CASSPDRDAYEQYF.

The V and J genes are TRBV6-6 and TRBJ2-3, with 9 bases identical to TRBD2. V was pared by 7 bases and J by 4 bases, with 6 bases of the junction left unmatched. The CDR3 runs to 14 residues. CDR1 is MNHNY, CDR2 SVGAGI, per germline (reference sequence). In DNA, the CDR3 is TGTGCCAGCATATTAGCGGGAGCAGCAGATACGCAGTATTTT. This codes for CASILAGAADTQYF.

The chain recombines TRBV9 with TRBJ2-2; tentative D call: TRBD2 (5 bases). CDR1 is SGDLS, CDR2 YYNGEE, per germline. The V gene lost 6 bases and the J gene lost 6 bases, with 9 bases spanning the gap. This CDR3 region has 12 residues. Here the CDR3 reads CASTPEAGELFF. In DNA, the CDR3 is TGTGCCAGCACGCCGGAGGCCGGGGAGCTGTTTTTT.

V usage is TRBV7-9 and J usage is TRBJ1-5; D is ambiguous. The ends were cut back, 5 bases at V and 5 bases at J, with 16 bases in the middle. The CDR3 extends over 15 amino acids. Germline assignment: CDR1 SEHNR and CDR2 FQNEAQ (reference sequence). CDR3 protein: CASSHSLEADQPQHF. The DNA of the CDR3 is TGTGCCAGCAGCCATAGTCTAGAGGCTGATCAGCCCCAGCATTTT. Full variable domain (missing parts from reference TRBV7-9 and TRBJ1-5): DTGVSQNPRHKITKRGQNVTFRCDPISEHNRLYWYRQTLGQGPEFLTYFQNEAQLEKSRLLSDRFSAERPKGSFSTLEIQRTEQGDSAMYLCASSHSLEADQPQHFGDGTRLSIL.

The rearrangement links TRBV7-3 to TRBJ2-1; 12 bases are a match to TRBD2. Per the germline V gene, CDR1 is SGHTA and CDR2 is FQGTGA. This CDR3 is built from 15 residues. V trimming: 4 bases; J trimming: 7 bases; junction bases outside the gene matches: 5. DNA of the CDR3: TGTGCCAGCAGCTCGACTAGCGGGAGTCTAAATGAGCAGTTCTTC. It specifies CASSSTSGSLNEQFF.

V is TRBV6-5 and J is TRBJ1-3, with a possible D match to TRBD1 (5 bases). Germline CDR1 MNHEY, CDR2 SVGAGI. V was trimmed by 6 bases and J by 7 bases, leaving 13 bases between them. The CDR3 sequence is 13 residues long. CDR3 DNA sequence: TGTGCCAGCAGCCTACAGGAGGGGAACACCATATATTTT. Encoded protein: CASSLQEGNTIYF.

This chain joins TRBV29-1 and TRBJ1-3, with D unclear. The CDR3 covers 15 residues. Trimming shortened V by 1 base and J by 0 bases, and 10 bases separated the two germline ends. Per the germline V gene, CDR1 is SQVTM and CDR2 is ANQGSEA. For the CDR3, the DNA is TGCAGCGTTGAAGTGTGGCTGAACTCTGGAAACACCATATATTTT. Translated: CSVEVWLNSGNTIYF.

The V gene is TRBV18, the J gene TRBJ1-3; maybe TRBD1 (6 bases). The V gene lost 2 bases and the J gene lost 0 bases, with 14 bases spanning the gap. Germline V gives CDR1 KGHSH, CDR2 LQKENI. This CDR3 is 17 amino acids long. CDR3 sequence reads: CASSPGSGGFSGNTIYF. CDR3 nucleotides: TGTGCCAGCTCACCAGGGTCCGGGGGCTTCTCTGGAAACACCATATATTTT.